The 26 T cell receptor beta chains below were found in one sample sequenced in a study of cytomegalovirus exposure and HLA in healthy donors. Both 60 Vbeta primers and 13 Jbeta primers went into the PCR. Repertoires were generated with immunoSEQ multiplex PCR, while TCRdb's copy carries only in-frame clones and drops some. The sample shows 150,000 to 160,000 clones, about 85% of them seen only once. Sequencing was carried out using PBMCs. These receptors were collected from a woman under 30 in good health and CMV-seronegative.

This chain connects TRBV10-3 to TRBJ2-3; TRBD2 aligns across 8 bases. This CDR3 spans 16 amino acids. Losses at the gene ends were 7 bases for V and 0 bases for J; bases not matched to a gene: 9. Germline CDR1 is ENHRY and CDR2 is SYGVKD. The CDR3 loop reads CAITSSTSGSTDTQYF. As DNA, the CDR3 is TGTGCCATCACCTCATCCACTAGCGGTAGCACAGATACGCAGTATTTT.

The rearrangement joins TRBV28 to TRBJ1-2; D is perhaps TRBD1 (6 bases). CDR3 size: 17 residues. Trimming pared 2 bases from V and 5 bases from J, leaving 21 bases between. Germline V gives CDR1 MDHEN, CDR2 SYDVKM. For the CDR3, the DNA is TGTGCCAGCAGTTTAGGGGGCCACAGGGAACAGGGTTATGGCTACACCTTC. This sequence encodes CASSLGGHREQGYGYTF.

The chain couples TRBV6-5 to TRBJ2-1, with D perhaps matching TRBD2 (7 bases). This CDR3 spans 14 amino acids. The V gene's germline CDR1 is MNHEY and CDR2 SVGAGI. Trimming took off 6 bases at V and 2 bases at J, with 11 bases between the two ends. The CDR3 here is CASSTRGPYNEQFF. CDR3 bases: TGTGCCAGCAGCACGCGGGGGCCCTACAATGAGCAGTTCTTC.

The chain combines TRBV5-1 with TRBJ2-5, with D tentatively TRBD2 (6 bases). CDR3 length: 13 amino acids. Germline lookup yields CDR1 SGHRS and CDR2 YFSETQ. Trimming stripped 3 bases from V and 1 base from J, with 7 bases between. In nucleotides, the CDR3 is TGCGCCAGCAGCTGGGACTTCCAAGAGACCCAGTACTTC. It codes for CASSWDFQETQYF.

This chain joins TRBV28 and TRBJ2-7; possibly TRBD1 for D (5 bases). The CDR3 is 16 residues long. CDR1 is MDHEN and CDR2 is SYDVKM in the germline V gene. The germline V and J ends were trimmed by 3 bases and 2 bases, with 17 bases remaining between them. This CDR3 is CASSLFPKVTAYEQYF. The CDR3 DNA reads TGTGCCAGCAGTTTGTTCCCAAAAGTGACAGCCTACGAGCAGTACTTC.

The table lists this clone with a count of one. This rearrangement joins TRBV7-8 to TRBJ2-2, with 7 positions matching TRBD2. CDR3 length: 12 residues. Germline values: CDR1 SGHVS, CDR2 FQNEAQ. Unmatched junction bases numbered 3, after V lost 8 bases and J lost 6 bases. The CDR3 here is CASGGVAGELFF. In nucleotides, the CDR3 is TGTGCCAGCGGGGGGGTAGCCGGGGAGCTGTTTTTT.

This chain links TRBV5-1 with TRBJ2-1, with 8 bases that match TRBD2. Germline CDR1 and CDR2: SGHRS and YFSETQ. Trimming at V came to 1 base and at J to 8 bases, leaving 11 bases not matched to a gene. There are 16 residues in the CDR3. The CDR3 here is CASSLTGLVRVDEQFF. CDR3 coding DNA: TGCGCCAGCAGCTTGACGGGACTAGTGAGGGTCGATGAGCAGTTCTTC.

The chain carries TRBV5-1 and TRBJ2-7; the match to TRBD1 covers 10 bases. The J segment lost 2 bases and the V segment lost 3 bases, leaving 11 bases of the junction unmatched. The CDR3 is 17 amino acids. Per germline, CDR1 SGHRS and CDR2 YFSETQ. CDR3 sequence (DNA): TGCGCCAGCAGCTCGTTGGGCCCCGGGACAGGGGCCTACGAGCAGTACTTC. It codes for CASSSLGPGTGAYEQYF.

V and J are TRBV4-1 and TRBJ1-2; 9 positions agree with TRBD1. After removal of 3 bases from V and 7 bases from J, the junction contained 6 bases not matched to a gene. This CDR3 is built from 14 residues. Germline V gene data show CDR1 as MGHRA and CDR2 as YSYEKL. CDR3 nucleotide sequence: TGCGCCAGCAGCCACGGGACAGGGCCCGGTGGCTACACCTTC. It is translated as CASSHGTGPGGYTF.

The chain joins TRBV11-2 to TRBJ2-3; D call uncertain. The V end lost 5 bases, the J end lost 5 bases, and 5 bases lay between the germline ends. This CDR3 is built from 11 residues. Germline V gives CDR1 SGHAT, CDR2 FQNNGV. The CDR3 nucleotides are TGTGCCAGCAGCCCATTAGATACGCAGTATTTT. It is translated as CASSPLDTQYF. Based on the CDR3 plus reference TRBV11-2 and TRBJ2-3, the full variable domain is EAGVAQSPRYKIIEKRQSVAFWCNPISGHATLYWYQQILGQGPKLLIQFQNNGVVDDSQLPKDRFSAERLKGVDSTLKIQPAKLEDSAVYLCASSPLDTQYFGPGTRLTVL.

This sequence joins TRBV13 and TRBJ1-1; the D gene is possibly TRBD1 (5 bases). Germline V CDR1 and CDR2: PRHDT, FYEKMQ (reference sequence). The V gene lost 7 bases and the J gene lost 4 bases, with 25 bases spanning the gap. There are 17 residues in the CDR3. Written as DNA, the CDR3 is TGTGCCAGCACCAAACCTAAGGGGTTAGTAGGTAGCACTGAAGCTTTCTTT. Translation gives CASTKPKGLVGSTEAFF.

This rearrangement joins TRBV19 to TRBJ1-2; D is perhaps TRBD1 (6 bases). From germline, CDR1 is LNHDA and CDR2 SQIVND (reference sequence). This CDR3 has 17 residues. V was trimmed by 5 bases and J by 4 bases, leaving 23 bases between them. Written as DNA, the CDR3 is TGTGCCAGTAGTGTTTCCCCCCCCGGAAGAGGGGGCTATGGCTACACCTTC. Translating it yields CASSVSPPGRGGYGYTF.

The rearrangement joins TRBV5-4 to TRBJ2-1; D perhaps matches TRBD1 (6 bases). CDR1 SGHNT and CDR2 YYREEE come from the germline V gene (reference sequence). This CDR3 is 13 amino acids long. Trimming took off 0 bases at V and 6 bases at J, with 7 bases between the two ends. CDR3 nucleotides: TGTGCCAGCAGCTTGGACAGGGTCAATGAGCAGTTCTTC. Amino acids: CASSLDRVNEQFF. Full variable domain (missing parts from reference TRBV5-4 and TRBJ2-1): ETGVTQSPTHLIKTRGQQVTLRCSSQSGHNTVSWYQQALGQGPQFIFQYYREEENGRGNFPPRFSGLQFPNYSSELNVNALELDDSALYLCASSLDRVNEQFFGPGTRLTVL.

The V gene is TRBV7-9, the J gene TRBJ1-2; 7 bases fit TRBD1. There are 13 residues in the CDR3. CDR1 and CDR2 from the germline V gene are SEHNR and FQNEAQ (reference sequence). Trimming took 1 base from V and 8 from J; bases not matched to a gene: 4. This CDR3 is CASSLGQGGGYTF. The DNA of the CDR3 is TGTGCCAGCAGCTTAGGGCAGGGGGGCGGCTACACCTTC.

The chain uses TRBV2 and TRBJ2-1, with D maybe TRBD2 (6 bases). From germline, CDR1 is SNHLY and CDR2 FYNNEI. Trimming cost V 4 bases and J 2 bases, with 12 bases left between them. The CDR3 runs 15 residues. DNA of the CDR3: TGTGCCAGCAGTGTGAATAGCGGAGCCTACAATGAGCAGTTCTTC. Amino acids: CASSVNSGAYNEQFF.

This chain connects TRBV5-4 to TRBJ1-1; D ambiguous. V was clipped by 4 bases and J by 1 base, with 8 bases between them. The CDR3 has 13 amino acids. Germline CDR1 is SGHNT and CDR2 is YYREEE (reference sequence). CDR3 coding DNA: TGTGCCAGCAGCCTAATTGGGAACACTGAAGCTTTCTTT. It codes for CASSLIGNTEAFF.

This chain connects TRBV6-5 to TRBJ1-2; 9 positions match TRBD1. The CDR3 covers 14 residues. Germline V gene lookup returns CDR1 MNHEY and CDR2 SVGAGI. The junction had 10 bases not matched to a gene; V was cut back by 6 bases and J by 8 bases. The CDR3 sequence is CASSRGTGSDGYTF. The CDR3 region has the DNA TGTGCCAGCAGCCGCGGGACAGGGTCAGACGGCTACACCTTC.

The CDR3 bases are TGTGCCAGCGGCCAGATACAAGCTTTCTTT. Its translation: CASGQIQAFF. This chain links TRBV27 with TRBJ1-1; no clear D gene. The CDR3 has 10 residues. Germline loops: CDR1 MNHEY, CDR2 SMNVEV (reference sequence). The germline V and J ends were trimmed by 8 bases and 9 bases, with 10 bases remaining between them.

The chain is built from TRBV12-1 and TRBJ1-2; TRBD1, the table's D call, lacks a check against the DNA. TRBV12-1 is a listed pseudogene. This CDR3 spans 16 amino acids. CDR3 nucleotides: TGTGCCAGCAGTCTAGAGAACAGGGGTTTCAACTATGGCTACACCTTC. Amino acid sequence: CASSLENRGFNYGYTF.

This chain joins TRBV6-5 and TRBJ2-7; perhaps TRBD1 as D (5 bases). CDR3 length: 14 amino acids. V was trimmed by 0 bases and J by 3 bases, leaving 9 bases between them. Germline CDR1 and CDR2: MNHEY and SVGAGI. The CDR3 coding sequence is TGTGCCAGCAGTTACTCTGACAGCCTCTACGAGCAGTACTTC. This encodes CASSYSDSLYEQYF.

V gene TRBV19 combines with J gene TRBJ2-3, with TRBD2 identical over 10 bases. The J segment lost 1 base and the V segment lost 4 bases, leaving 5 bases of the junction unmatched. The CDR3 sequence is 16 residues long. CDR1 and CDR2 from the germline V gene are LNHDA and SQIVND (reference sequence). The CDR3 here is CASSKTGTSGTDTQYF. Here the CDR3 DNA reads TGTGCCAGTAGTAAAACCGGGACTAGCGGCACAGATACGCAGTATTTT.

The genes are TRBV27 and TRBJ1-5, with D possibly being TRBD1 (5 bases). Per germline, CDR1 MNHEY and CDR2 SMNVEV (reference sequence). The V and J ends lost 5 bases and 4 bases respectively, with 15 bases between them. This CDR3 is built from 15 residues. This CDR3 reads CASSRRGGNNQPQHF. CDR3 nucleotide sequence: TGTGCCAGCAGTCGGAGGGGCGGGAATAATCAGCCCCAGCATTTT.

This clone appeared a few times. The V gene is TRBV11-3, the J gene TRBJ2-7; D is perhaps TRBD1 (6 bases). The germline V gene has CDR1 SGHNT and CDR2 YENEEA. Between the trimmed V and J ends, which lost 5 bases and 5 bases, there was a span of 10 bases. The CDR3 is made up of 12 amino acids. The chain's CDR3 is CASSTGTNEQYF. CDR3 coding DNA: TGTGCCAGCAGCACCGGGACAAACGAGCAGTACTTC.

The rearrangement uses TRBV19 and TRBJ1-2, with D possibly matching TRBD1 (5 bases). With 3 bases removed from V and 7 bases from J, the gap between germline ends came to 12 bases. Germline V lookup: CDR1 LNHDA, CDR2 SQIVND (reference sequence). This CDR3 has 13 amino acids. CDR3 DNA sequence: TGTGCCAGTAGTATTGACAGAACGGGTGGCTACACCTTC. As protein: CASSIDRTGGYTF.

CDR3: CASSQGLAGNKYEQYF. CDR3 nucleotides: TGCGCCAGCAGCCAGGGACTAGCGGGAAACAAGTACGAGCAGTACTTC. The rearrangement uses TRBV4-1 and TRBJ2-7; 13 positions match TRBD2. The germline CDR1 and CDR2 sequences are MGHRA and YSYEKL. The V segment lost 3 bases and the J segment 4 bases; nucleotides outside the gene matches: 6. The CDR3 runs to 16 residues.

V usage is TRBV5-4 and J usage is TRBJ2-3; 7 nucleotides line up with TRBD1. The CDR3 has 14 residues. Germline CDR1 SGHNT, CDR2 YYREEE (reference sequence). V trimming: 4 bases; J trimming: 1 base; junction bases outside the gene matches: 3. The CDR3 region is CASSHRGGTDTQYF. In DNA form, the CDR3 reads TGTGCCAGCAGCCACAGGGGAGGCACAGATACGCAGTATTTT.